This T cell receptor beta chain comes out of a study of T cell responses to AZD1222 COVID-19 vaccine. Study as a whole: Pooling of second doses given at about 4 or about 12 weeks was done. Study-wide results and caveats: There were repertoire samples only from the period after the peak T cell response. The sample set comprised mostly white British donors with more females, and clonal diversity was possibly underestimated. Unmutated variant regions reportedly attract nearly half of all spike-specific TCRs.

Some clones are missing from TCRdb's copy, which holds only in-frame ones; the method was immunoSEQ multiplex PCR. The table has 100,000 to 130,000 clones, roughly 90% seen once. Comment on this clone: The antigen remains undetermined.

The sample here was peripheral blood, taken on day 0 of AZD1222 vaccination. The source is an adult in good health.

The CDR3 here is CASSLSGETQYF. The CDR3 nucleotides are TGTGCCAGCAGCTTGTCAGGAGAGACCCAGTACTTC. The chain is built from TRBV7-9 and TRBJ2-5; no definite D call. The CDR3 is 12 residues long. CDR1 SEHNR and CDR2 FQNEAQ come from the germline V gene (reference sequence). Between the trimmed V and J ends, which lost 3 bases and 4 bases, there was a span of 6 bases.